The rows below give T cell receptor beta chains drawn from one sample of a study of tumour-infiltrating T cells in Burkitt lymphoma. This table comes from immunoSEQ multiplex PCR, and its TCRdb copy is limited to in-frame clones, with some not included. The repertoire consists of approximately 3,000 clones, with 10% to 15% occurring once and the leading ten covering 6.5% to 8.5%. Sequencing was carried out using tumor tissue. The source of these receptors is a human donor with Burkitt lymphoma. Each CDR3 is given with its conserved first and last residue. A D gene is named only where the DNA matches it firmly. Only part of the rows carry a size: once, few, many, or a class if the clone is expanded.

few	TRBV18	TRBJ1-2	TRBD1	15	CASSPQGTGAYGYTF
NA	TRBV5-5	TRBJ2-5	NA	14	CASRMTDGQETQYF
few	TRBV5-6	TRBJ2-5	NA	15	CASSPAGGYQETQYF
NA	TRBV7-9	TRBJ1-1	NA	15	CASSLGGGKDTEAFF
few	TRBV5-5	TRBJ1-2	NA	14	CASSYATKNYGYTF
NA	TRBV19	TRBJ1-2	NA	12	CASNGQGGGYTF
NA	TRBV19	TRBJ1-1	NA	14	CASSLGGMNTEAFF
NA	TRBV10-3	TRBJ2-7	NA	14	CAISEKGEAYEQYF
few	TRBV9	TRBJ1-1	NA	13	CASSVGAVTEAFF
few	TRBV6-1	TRBJ1-3	NA	14	CASSEAGGVNTIYF
few	TRBV5-6	TRBJ2-2	NA	14	CASSLGEYTGELFF
NA	TRBV10-3	TRBJ2-1	TRBD2	16	CAISPRLAGAPNEQFF
NA	TRBV5-4	TRBJ2-5	NA	14	CASSSGQTQEAQYF
NA	TRBV5-1	TRBJ1-1	NA	16	CASSLTQGEGITEAFF
few	TRBV7-2	TRBJ2-2	NA	15	CASSLNQGSAGELFF
few	TRBV9	TRBJ2-7	NA	14	CASSPVTDRNEQYF
NA	TRBV29-1	TRBJ2-2	TRBD2	13	CSVSSGGTGELFF
NA	TRBV6-5	TRBJ1-3	NA	15	CVSSYLMSAGNTIYF
few	TRBV7-2	TRBJ1-6	NA	16	CASSFAGGRRNSPLHF
NA	TRBV11-2	TRBJ1-6	NA	15	CASSLERQLNSPLHF
NA	TRBV11-2	TRBJ1-1	NA	12	CASSLTWAEAFF
NA	TRBV19	TRBJ2-2	TRBD2	19	CASSMISTTSGGYTGELFF
few	TRBV2	TRBJ1-5	NA	15	CASSESSYSNQPQHF
large	TRBV4-3	TRBJ1-5	NA	18	CASSQDGWTGGNNQPQHF
few	TRBV19	TRBJ2-3	NA	16	CASSTGRRTSTDTQYF
NA	TRBV25-1	TRBJ1-3	NA	15	CASSEFGASGNTIYF
NA	TRBV6-5	TRBJ2-7	NA	13	CASSFILGHEQYF
few	TRBV4-2	TRBJ2-5	NA	15	CASSQDLQGEETQYF
few	TRBV6-1	TRBJ1-1	NA	11	CASPSGTEAFF
NA	TRBV6-5	TRBJ2-7	NA	14	CASSSTVSSYEQYF
NA	TRBV29-1	TRBJ2-3	NA	9	CSDTDTQYF
NA	TRBV18	TRBJ1-4	TRBD1	14	CASSPQGAKEKLFF
few	TRBV19	TRBJ2-3	TRBD2	18	CASSIRLAGAGSTDTQYF
NA	TRBV30	TRBJ1-6	NA	15	CAWSYGSSYNSPLHF
NA	TRBV2	TRBJ1-4	NA	13	CASTTGAYEKLFF
NA	TRBV4-3	TRBJ1-6	TRBD1	17	CASSQTRGPSYNSPLHF
NA	TRBV7-2	TRBJ2-1	TRBD1	18	CTSSLYYAGTDEYNEQFF
NA	TRBV14	TRBJ2-7	TRBD2	16	CASSQDVGTRSYEQYF
NA	TRBV12-5	TRBJ1-5	NA	13	CASGTGPTQPQHF
few	TRBV4-2	TRBJ1-2	NA	15	CASSQDEGTNYGYTF
NA	TRBV4-1	TRBJ1-2	NA	14	CASSLDKPNYGYTF
few	TRBV6-5	TRBJ1-1	NA	13	CASSFGFSTEAFF
few	TRBV27	TRBJ2-1	NA	16	CASSLSSGAAYNEQFF
NA	TRBV7-2	TRBJ1-5	NA	15	CASSSAPLSNQPQHF
few	TRBV5-4	TRBJ2-1	TRBD2	15	CASSLGGGFYNEQFF
few	TRBV4-3	TRBJ1-3	NA	15	CASSQDRTSGNTIYF
few	TRBV10-3	TRBJ1-4	NA	13	CAISTATNEKLFF
NA	TRBV9	TRBJ2-3	NA	12	CASSFLFDTQYF
NA	TRBV6-5	TRBJ1-4	NA	16	CASSYSMGLVNEKLFF
few	TRBV7-9	TRBJ1-2	NA	17	CASSLGGTARFNYGYTF
NA	TRBV7-9	TRBJ1-1	NA	11	CASSSNTEAFF
NA	TRBV6-6	TRBJ2-7	NA	15	CASSYGGSAVDEQYF
NA	TRBV10-3	TRBJ2-5	TRBD2	15	CAISDPSGGGETQYF
NA	TRBV7-2	TRBJ2-5	TRBD2	15	CASSLVGAGGETQYF
few	TRBV4-1	TRBJ2-7	NA	15	CASSQGPQYTNEQYF
few	TRBV4-1	TRBJ2-5	TRBD2	15	CASSQSSGGAETQYF